These 12 T cell receptor beta chains share one sample of origin, sequenced in a study of human T cells and chemical hapten exposure. Time point: patch test 3, about 24 weeks after DPC sensitization. Indicated treatment: therapeutic diphenylcyclopropenone sensitization with weekly scalp DPC. TCRdb re-called the RACE reads through MiXCR, storing one row per CDR3 protein. The sample holds some 180,000 distinct CDR3 sequences; 24% are singletons and the top ten take 2.5%. Material: whole blood, obtained in connection with sensitization to the hapten diphenylcyclopropenone (DPC). These receptors all stem from a woman aged 40 to 55 with alopecia areata. Some clones in this sample may be carry-over from other donors' samples.

This clonotype appeared many times. J is TRBJ2-7 and V is TRBV10-3, with 14 bases fitting TRBD2. V was pared by 8 bases and J by 2 bases, with 8 bases of the junction left unmatched. CDR1 is ENHRY, CDR2 SYGVKD, per germline. The CDR3 consists of 16 residues. The CDR3 sequence: CAIGGLAGGPAYEQYF. The CDR3 DNA is TGTGCCATCGGCGGACTAGCGGGAGGACCCGCCTACGAGCAGTACTTC.

The gene calls are TRBV9 and TRBJ2-2; tentative D call: TRBD2 (7 bases). The CDR3 loop spans 14 amino acids. Trimming stripped 3 bases from V and 4 bases from J, with 10 bases between. The germline V gene encodes CDR1 SGDLS and CDR2 YYNGEE. The CDR3 loop is CASSAGGLTGELFF. The CDR3 nucleotides are TGTGCCAGCAGCGCCGGGGGGCTCACCGGGGAGCTGTTTTTT.

This clonotype was seen more than once but under ten times. The genes are TRBV7-2 and TRBJ2-3; 8 nucleotides align to TRBD2. CDR1 and CDR2 from the germline V gene are SGHTA and FQGNSA. The CDR3 runs 16 residues. Trimming took 0 bases from V and 1 from J; bases not matched to a gene: 3. The CDR3 here is CASSLALTSGTDTQYF. Written as DNA, the CDR3 is TGTGCCAGCAGCTTAGCGCTGACTAGCGGCACAGATACGCAGTATTTT.

V usage is TRBV6-5 and J usage is TRBJ1-5; no reliable D call. CDR3 size: 16 residues. Looked up from germline, CDR1 is MNHEY and CDR2 is SVGAGI. Trimming took 4 bases from V and 0 from J, leaving 13 bases between them. CDR3 bases: TGTGCCAGCAGTTCCGCCGGGATTTATAGCAATCAGCCCCAGCATTTT. Protein sequence: CASSSAGIYSNQPQHF.

Here the CDR3 DNA reads TGTGCCAGCAGTAGGGGGGGTAATGAAAAACTGTTTTTT. Amino acids: CASSRGGNEKLFF. The chain combines TRBV27 with TRBJ1-4; maybe TRBD1 (6 bases). Germline lookup yields CDR1 MNHEY and CDR2 SMNVEV (reference sequence). Between the trimmed V and J ends, which lost 5 bases and 4 bases, there was a span of 8 bases. CDR3 size: 13 residues.

By frequency in the sample, this clonotype is medium-sized. The chain links TRBV29-1 to TRBJ2-3; TRBD1 matches 11 bases. The V and J ends lost 6 bases and 6 bases, in that order; junction bases with no gene match: 8. This CDR3 is built from 14 residues. The germline V gene encodes CDR1 SQVTM and CDR2 ANQGSEA. CDR3 protein: CSVRDRGRRDTQYF. The CDR3 DNA follows: TGCAGCGTCCGGGACAGGGGGAGAAGGGATACGCAGTATTTT.

V and J are TRBV29-1 and TRBJ2-5; 11 nucleotides agree with TRBD2. The J segment lost 7 bases and the V segment lost 2 bases, leaving 9 bases of the junction unmatched. The germline CDR1 and CDR2 sequences are SQVTM and ANQGSEA. CDR3 length: 15 residues. CDR3 amino acids: CSVELAGGPGGTQYF. CDR3 bases: TGCAGCGTTGAATTAGCGGGAGGGCCCGGTGGGACCCAGTACTTC.

This clonotype has more than one count but fewer than ten. The V gene is TRBV6-5, the J gene TRBJ1-1, with TRBD1 identical over 7 bases. This CDR3 region has 15 residues. Looked up from germline, CDR1 is MNHEY and CDR2 is SVGAGI. Trimming cost V 4 bases and J 4 bases; bases outside gene matches: 9. The CDR3 region is CASSSQQGRATEAFF. The CDR3 nucleotides are TGTGCCAGCAGTTCCCAACAGGGGAGGGCCACTGAAGCTTTCTTT.

This clonotype was observed a few times. The chain joins TRBV18 to TRBJ2-7; TRBD2 agrees at 13 bases. J was trimmed by 2 bases and V by 3 bases; bases with no gene match: 7. Germline lookup yields CDR1 KGHSH and CDR2 LQKENI. The CDR3 contains 17 residues. CDR3 in DNA: TGTGCCAGCTCACCGGGACTAGCGGGAATACATGCCTACGAGCAGTACTTC. It translates to CASSPGLAGIHAYEQYF.

This sequence joins TRBV6-5 and TRBJ2-1; 8 bases fit TRBD2. The CDR3 totals 15 residues. V gave up 6 bases and J gave up 2 bases; unmatched junction bases: 6. Germline lookup yields CDR1 MNHEY and CDR2 SVGAGI. For the CDR3, the DNA is TGTGCCAGCAGATCTACTAGCGGTACCTACAATGAGCAGTTCTTC. This translates into CASRSTSGTYNEQFF.

V is TRBV20-1 and J is TRBJ2-7; 11 nucleotides align to TRBD2. V trimming: 3 bases; J trimming: 5 bases; junction bases outside the gene matches: 6. The CDR3 has 14 residues. The V gene's germline CDR1 is DFQATT and CDR2 SNEGSKA (reference sequence). The CDR3 loop reads CSASSGRAYNEQYF. DNA for the CDR3: TGCAGTGCTAGTAGCGGGAGGGCCTACAACGAGCAGTACTTC.

The chain is built from TRBV12-3 or TRBV12-4 and TRBJ1-1; D not resolved. The ends were cut back, 6 bases at V and 2 bases at J, with 7 bases in the middle. This CDR3 contains 12 residues. The CDR3: CASSLANTEAFF. CDR3 in DNA: TGTGCCAGCAGCCTCGCAAACACTGAAGCTTTCTTT.